This T cell receptor (beta chain) was sequenced during a study of Tregs in tolerant kidney transplant recipients. Repertoires were generated with immunoSEQ multiplex PCR, while TCRdb's copy carries only in-frame clones and drops some. The table lists about 94,000 clones, 80% to 95% of them singletons. Thawed PBMCs were FACS-sorted into unstimulated CD4+CD25+CD127- regulatory T cells, CD4+CD25- non-regulatory cells, CD4 and CD8 cells. The CDR3 consists of 16 residues. The J segment lost 6 bases and the V segment lost 2 bases, leaving 7 bases of the junction unmatched. Germline values: CDR1 KGHSH, CDR2 LQKENI. Broader study findings: Tolerant patients' donor-specific Tregs expanded beyond overall Tregs, suggesting antigen-driven growth. Biological reproducibility was not directly addressed, but technical replication error appeared minimal. The small number of patients limits these findings pending further validation.

As for this clone: What it recognizes is unknown.

This chain joins TRBV18 and TRBJ1-2; TRBD1 matches 12 bases. Sequenced material: CD4+ T cells from blood, taken before the transplant. This receptor was obtained from a human donor who received a combined kidney and bone marrow transplant. In DNA, the CDR3 is TGTGCCAGCTCACCATCCGGGACAGGGGGCGAGAATGGCTACACCTTC. Protein: CASSPSGTGGENGYTF.